This T cell receptor beta chain was recorded in a study of T cell responses to AZD1222 COVID-19 vaccine. Study-wide results and caveats: Along spike, vaccine-associated CD4 TCRs were found throughout, with dominance at 160-218 and 743-854. Among those given AZD1222, only five or six were seropositive at baseline.

Trimming removed 2 bases at V and 3 bases at J, with 7 bases between. Germline values: CDR1 MNHEY, CDR2 SMNVEV (reference sequence). This CDR3 comprises 13 residues. Comments on this clone: Its antigen is as yet unknown.

Sequencing used immunoSEQ multiplex PCR; TCRdb keeps in-frame clones, though not all of them. Of tens of thousands of clones listed, about 90% are singletons. The J gene is TRBJ1-2, the V gene TRBV27; D perhaps matches TRBD1 (5 bases). The source material was peripheral blood, sampled on day 0 of AZD1222 vaccination. This clonotype was obtained from an adult in good health. CDR3 coding DNA: TGTGCCAGCAGTTTAACAGGTCACTATGGCTACACCTTC. As protein: CASSLTGHYGYTF.